The next 31 T cell receptor beta chains were all read from a single sample in a study of cytomegalovirus exposure and HLA in healthy donors. In the PCR, 60 Vbeta and 13 Jbeta primers were used. Method: immunoSEQ multiplex PCR; TCRdb's copy keeps in-frame clones and lacks some. This sample has 140,000 to 150,000 clones, with around 82% found just once. Sequenced sample: PBMCs. These receptors originate from a woman aged 18-29 years in good health and CMV-seropositive.

The genes are TRBV7-8 and TRBJ2-5; D uncertain. The CDR3 covers 14 residues. CDR1 is SGHVS, CDR2 FQNEAQ, per germline. Trimming took off 2 bases at V and 4 bases at J, with 11 bases between the two ends. CDR3 sequence (DNA): TGTGCCAGCAGCTTACGAGACACCCCAGAGACCCAGTACTTC. Translation gives CASSLRDTPETQYF.

The chain has TRBV28 and TRBJ2-5; D not resolved. This CDR3 spans 11 amino acids. CDR1 and CDR2 from the germline V gene are MDHEN and SYDVKM. The V gene lost 5 bases and the J gene lost 4 bases, with 5 bases spanning the gap. As DNA, the CDR3 is TGTGCCAGCAGTGGCAGAGAGACCCAGTACTTC. Its protein is CASSGRETQYF.

The chain carries TRBV30 and TRBJ1-5, with D perhaps matching TRBD1 (6 bases). CDR3 size: 17 residues. V lost 4 bases and J 2 bases, leaving 21 bases between the germline ends. Germline loops: CDR1 GTSNPN, CDR2 SVGIG (reference sequence). The CDR3 DNA reads as TGTGCCTGGACCCCTGTGGGGGGGGCTCTACGCAATCAGCCCCAGCATTTT. It specifies CAWTPVGGALRNQPQHF.

CDR3 amino acids: CASGGVETQYF. DNA of the CDR3: TGCGCCAGCGGGGGGGTGGAGACCCAGTACTTC. The chain combines TRBV5-1 with TRBJ2-5; TRBD2 matches 7 bases. Germline assignment: CDR1 SGHRS and CDR2 YFSETQ. The CDR3 is 11 amino acids. V was clipped by 7 bases and J by 5 bases; unmatched bases: 2.

J is TRBJ1-2 and V is TRBV15; D possibly corresponds to TRBD1 (5 bases). CDR1 and CDR2 (germline): LNHNV, YYDKDF (reference sequence). This CDR3 is built from 16 residues. Trimming took off 4 bases at V and 2 bases at J, with 17 bases between the two ends. The CDR3 DNA is TGTGCCACCAGCACCGGGCCGGCGGACAAGAACTATGGCTACACCTTC. It translates to CATSTGPADKNYGYTF.

The chain couples TRBV7-2 to TRBJ2-7, with 9 bases aligning to TRBD1. Unmatched junction bases numbered 9, after V lost 2 bases and J lost 4 bases. This CDR3 is built from 16 residues. CDR1 and CDR2 from the germline V gene are SGHTA and FQGNSA. CDR3 DNA: TGTGCCAGCAGCTTACTCGAAGGGGACAGGGTTTACGAGCAGTACTTC. This sequence encodes CASSLLEGDRVYEQYF.

In DNA form, the CDR3 reads TGTGCCAGCAGCGTCGGGACTAGCAATAACTACGAGCAGTACTTC. The encoded protein is CASSVGTSNNYEQYF. The V and J genes are TRBV9 and TRBJ2-7; TRBD2 aligns across 9 bases. This CDR3 comprises 15 residues. The germline V gene encodes CDR1 SGDLS and CDR2 YYNGEE. J gave up 3 bases and V 2 bases, and 6 bases lay outside the gene matches.

The V and J genes are TRBV28 and TRBJ1-1; D is undetermined. Deletions cut 7 bases from V and 1 base from J, with 13 bases between. Germline CDR1 MDHEN, CDR2 SYDVKM. This CDR3 is 14 amino acids long. DNA for the CDR3: TGTGCCAGCAACGAACTCCGGGAGAACACTGAAGCTTTCTTT. Amino acid sequence: CASNELRENTEAFF.

This rearrangement joins TRBV28 to TRBJ2-4, with D possibly TRBD1 on 5 matching bases. The CDR3 extends over 17 amino acids. CDR1 is MDHEN and CDR2 is SYDVKM in the germline V gene. V lost 1 base to trimming and J lost 1 base, with 14 bases between them. The chain's CDR3 is CASSLSSQGMAKNIQYF. CDR3 bases: TGTGCCAGCAGTTTATCGTCGCAGGGAATGGCCAAAAACATTCAGTACTTC.

The chain links TRBV10-3 to TRBJ2-7; 12 positions match TRBD2. J was trimmed by 0 bases and V by 0 bases; bases with no gene match: 9. The CDR3 consists of 19 residues. The germline V gene encodes CDR1 ENHRY and CDR2 SYGVKD. For the CDR3, the DNA is TGTGCCATCAGTGAGTCGATTATACTAGCGGGGGGCGGCTCCTACGAGCAGTACTTC. This codes for CAISESIILAGGGSYEQYF.

This clone has just a few counts. V usage is TRBV5-6 and J usage is TRBJ2-7; D gene uncertain. The V and J ends lost 4 bases and 2 bases respectively, with 10 bases between them. The length of the CDR3 is 13 residues. CDR1 is SGHDT, CDR2 YYEEEE, per germline. CDR3 protein: CASSIPQTYEQYF. The CDR3 nucleotides read TGTGCCAGCAGCATACCACAAACCTACGAGCAGTACTTC.

This clone was seen only a few times. The chain has TRBV5-4 and TRBJ2-7; 9 positions match TRBD1. V was pared by 4 bases and J by 3 bases, with 5 bases of the junction left unmatched. Germline CDR1 SGHNT, CDR2 YYREEE (reference sequence). There are 14 residues in the CDR3. This CDR3 reads CASSRTGVGYEQYF. For the CDR3, the DNA is TGTGCCAGCAGCCGGACAGGGGTCGGCTACGAGCAGTACTTC.

V and J are TRBV5-6 and TRBJ2-1; tentative D call: TRBD1 (9 bases). Looked up from germline, CDR1 is SGHDT and CDR2 is YYEEEE. The CDR3 spans 15 residues. Trimming pared 4 bases from V and 4 bases from J, leaving 15 bases between. For the CDR3, the DNA is TGTGCCAGCAGCCGGGGGGGACAGGGTTACAATGAGCAGTTCTTC. It encodes CASSRGGQGYNEQFF.

The chain is built from TRBV30 and TRBJ1-1, with 9 bases matching TRBD1. CDR3 length: 15 residues. Losses at the gene ends were 3 bases for V and 0 bases for J; bases not matched to a gene: 5. Germline assignment: CDR1 GTSNPN and CDR2 SVGIG (reference sequence). The CDR3 nucleotides are TGTGCCTGGAGCGGGGGACAGGGCTTGAACACTGAAGCTTTCTTT. It translates to CAWSGGQGLNTEAFF.

The J gene is TRBJ2-3, the V gene TRBV11-2, with D maybe TRBD1 (5 bases). Trimming removed 5 bases from V and 6 bases from J, with 18 bases in between. Germline CDR1 and CDR2: SGHAT and FQNNGV. The CDR3 spans 15 residues. The CDR3 region has the DNA TGTGCCAGCAGCCCTATACAGGCCAAGAGGGATACGCAGTATTTT. This codes for CASSPIQAKRDTQYF. The variable domain in full, completed from reference TRBV11-2 and TRBJ2-3, reads EAGVAQSPRYKIIEKRQSVAFWCNPISGHATLYWYQQILGQGPKLLIQFQNNGVVDDSQLPKDRFSAERLKGVDSTLKIQPAKLEDSAVYLCASSPIQAKRDTQYFGPGTRLTVL.

The chain carries TRBV5-1 and TRBJ1-1, with a possible D match to TRBD1 (6 bases). V was clipped by 0 bases and J by 4 bases, with 16 bases between them. Germline CDR1 SGHRS, CDR2 YFSETQ. CDR3 length equals 16 residues. The CDR3 loop reads CASSLAFGGAVTEAFF. The CDR3, as DNA: TGCGCCAGCAGCTTGGCCTTTGGGGGCGCGGTCACTGAAGCTTTCTTT. Variable domain in full (rest from reference TRBV5-1 and TRBJ1-1): KAGVTQTPRYLIKTRGQQVTLSCSPISGHRSVSWYQQTPGQGLQFLFEYFSETQRNKGNFPGRFSGRQFSNSRSEMNVSTLELGDSALYLCASSLAFGGAVTEAFFGQGTRLTVV.

V is TRBV15 and J is TRBJ1-2, with 9 bases aligning to TRBD1. After removal of 3 bases from V and 10 bases from J, the junction contained 9 bases not matched to a gene. This CDR3 contains 14 residues. Germline loops: CDR1 LNHNV, CDR2 YYDKDF (reference sequence). The CDR3 protein is CATSRGWDREPYTF. The CDR3, as DNA: TGTGCCACCAGCAGGGGCTGGGACAGGGAGCCCTACACCTTC. Looking up the rest from reference TRBV15 and TRBJ1-2 gives the full variable domain: DAMVIQNPRYQVTQFGKPVTLSCSQTLNHNVMYWYQQKSSQAPKLLFHYYDKDFNNEADTPDNFQSRRPNTSFCFLDIRSPGLGDTAMYLCATSRGWDREPYTFGSGTRLTVV.

The gene calls are TRBV5-6 and TRBJ1-1; TRBD1 matches 7 bases. Germline V gives CDR1 SGHDT, CDR2 YYEEEE. J gave up 5 bases and V 6 bases, and 4 bases lay outside the gene matches. The CDR3 is 12 amino acids. The CDR3 nucleotides are TGTGCCAGCAACCAACAGGGGACTGAAGCTTTCTTT. As protein: CASNQQGTEAFF.

The chain links TRBV5-6 to TRBJ2-5, with TRBD1 matching over 7 bases. V lost 4 bases and J lost 1; bases outside the gene matches: 4. Germline V gene sequence: CDR1 SGHDT, CDR2 YYEEEE. This CDR3 has 14 residues. The CDR3 protein is CASSITGVQETQYF. In nucleotides, the CDR3 is TGTGCCAGCAGCATAACAGGGGTCCAAGAGACCCAGTACTTC.

The chain uses TRBV5-6 and TRBJ2-3; TRBD2 agrees at 11 bases. Germline CDR1 and CDR2: SGHDT and YYEEEE. The CDR3 extends over 15 amino acids. Trimming at V came to 2 bases and at J to 4 bases, leaving 3 bases not matched to a gene. The CDR3 is CASSFIAGGADTQYF. DNA of the CDR3: TGTGCCAGCAGCTTCATAGCGGGGGGGGCAGATACGCAGTATTTT.

The V and J genes are TRBV5-1 and TRBJ1-1, with 10 bases aligning to TRBD1. The length of the CDR3 is 15 residues. The V and J ends lost 4 bases and 4 bases, in that order; junction bases with no gene match: 7. In germline, CDR1 is SGHRS, CDR2 YFSETQ. DNA for the CDR3: TGCGCCAGCAGCCCGGGGGGACAGGGGACCACTGAAGCTTTCTTT. Encoded protein: CASSPGGQGTTEAFF.

The genes are TRBV28 and TRBJ2-5; 8 positions agree with TRBD1. Trimming took 4 bases from V and 1 from J; bases not matched to a gene: 11. CDR1 and CDR2 from the germline V gene are MDHEN and SYDVKM. This CDR3 comprises 17 residues. The CDR3 here is CASSSPKGTGAQETQYF. In nucleotides, the CDR3 is TGTGCCAGCAGTTCCCCAAAGGGGACAGGAGCCCAAGAGACCCAGTACTTC.

A single count supports this clone. This chain links TRBV14 with TRBJ2-3, with D maybe TRBD2 (5 bases). Trimming took off 1 base at V and 6 bases at J, with 17 bases between the two ends. The CDR3 runs to 16 residues. The germline CDR1 and CDR2 sequences are SGHDN and FVKESK. The CDR3 protein is CASSQVAGGPRDTQYF. CDR3 DNA: TGTGCCAGCAGCCAAGTGGCTGGCGGGCCTCGGGATACGCAGTATTTT.

The chain carries TRBV5-1 and TRBJ2-2, with TRBD1 matching over 10 bases. CDR1 SGHRS and CDR2 YFSETQ come from the germline V gene. Trimming took 1 base from V and 6 from J; bases not matched to a gene: 9. The CDR3 has 17 residues. CDR3 residues: CASSLSRTGGQSGELFF. The CDR3 DNA reads TGCGCCAGCAGCTTGTCCAGGACAGGGGGGCAGTCCGGGGAGCTGTTTTTT.

As regards this clone: The junction does not match germline at one end; this may be a read error. The chain is built from TRBV19 and TRBJ2-7; D may be TRBD1 (6 bases). Germline V CDR1 and CDR2: LNHDA, SQIVND (reference sequence). The CDR3 consists of 14 residues. DNA of the CDR3: TGTGCCAGTAGTATTACAGGGCTTTCCTACGGGCAGTACTTC. Translated, it gives CASSITGLSYGQYF.

V is TRBV13 and J is TRBJ2-7, with 9 nucleotides matching TRBD1. CDR1 is PRHDT, CDR2 FYEKMQ, per germline (reference sequence). Trimming at V came to 2 bases and at J to 3 bases, leaving 2 bases not matched to a gene. The length of the CDR3 is 14 residues. CDR3 loop: CASSLRDRDYEQYF. Written as DNA, the CDR3 is TGTGCCAGCAGCTTACGGGACAGGGACTACGAGCAGTACTTC.

This chain links TRBV7-2 with TRBJ1-5; D possibly corresponds to TRBD1 (6 bases). This CDR3 is built from 14 residues. Trimming took 3 bases from V and 2 from J, leaving 8 bases between them. Germline V gene data show CDR1 as SGHTA and CDR2 as FQGNSA. The CDR3 reads CASSFSGGNQPQHF. CDR3 coding DNA: TGTGCCAGCAGCTTTTCAGGGGGCAATCAGCCCCAGCATTTT.

The chain carries TRBV28 and TRBJ1-2; 7 nucleotides align to TRBD1. Germline trimming cut 3 bases from V and 3 bases from J; bases unmatched to any gene: 10. CDR3 length: 16 amino acids. In germline, CDR1 is MDHEN, CDR2 SYDVKM. CDR3 loop: CASSLASDRVDYGYTF. CDR3 nucleotides: TGTGCCAGCAGTTTGGCATCCGACAGGGTCGACTATGGCTACACCTTC.

The CDR3, as DNA: TGTGCCATCAGTGGTCACGGCTCTGGAAACACCATATATTTT. Its protein is CAISGHGSGNTIYF. The J gene is TRBJ1-3, the V gene TRBV10-3; D uncertain. The V gene lost 4 bases and the J gene lost 0 bases, with 7 bases spanning the gap. Per the germline V gene, CDR1 is ENHRY and CDR2 is SYGVKD. The CDR3 extends over 14 amino acids.

The CDR3 loop is CASSERTGLLYEQYF. The CDR3 DNA is TGTGCCAGCAGTGAAAGGACAGGGCTTTTGTACGAGCAGTACTTC. This chain uses TRBV6-1 with TRBJ2-7, with 8 bases that match TRBD1. The CDR3 covers 15 residues. Germline lookup yields CDR1 MNHNS and CDR2 SASEGT. The V gene end was trimmed by 2 bases and the J gene end by 4 bases; junction bases not matched to a gene: 7.

The V and J genes are TRBV4-2 and TRBJ2-3, with 9 positions matching TRBD2. Germline lookup yields CDR1 LGHNA and CDR2 YNFKEQ. This CDR3 is 15 amino acids long. Germline trimming cut 4 bases from V and 2 bases from J; bases unmatched to any gene: 4. The CDR3 is CASSPQRGDTDTQYF. In nucleotides, the CDR3 is TGTGCCAGCAGCCCCCAGCGGGGGGACACAGATACGCAGTATTTT.